This T cell receptor (beta chain) is from a study of shared clonotypes between healthy human individuals. The test was conducted at deep level. Sequenced by immunoSEQ multiplex PCR; TCRdb stores in-frame clones only, minus some. Of under 2.5 million clones listed, just under 95% are singletons. With 5 bases clipped from V and 10 bases from J, the junction kept 11 bases outside the gene matches. Germline assignment: CDR1 SEHNR and CDR2 FQNEAQ (reference sequence). This CDR3 contains 15 residues. Healthy and HIV-negative, the adult donors had no recent acute infections or vaccinations. The TCR comes from a man younger than 35 in good health. Some clones in this sample may be carry-over from other donors' samples. The chain links TRBV7-9 to TRBJ1-2, with 12 bases fitting TRBD1. Sample: naive CD4+ T cells from PBMCs. The sample's subset: CD45RA+ positively selected. The CDR3 DNA reads TGTGCCAGCAGCGCCACCCCCGGGACAGGGGGCTTCTACACCTTC. It yields the protein CASSATPGTGGFYTF. Full variable domain (rest looked up from reference TRBV7-9 and TRBJ1-2): DTGVSQNPRHKITKRGQNVTFRCDPISEHNRLYWYRQTLGQGPEFLTYFQNEAQLEKSRLLSDRFSAERPKGSFSTLEIQRTEQGDSAMYLCASSATPGTGGFYTFGSGTRLTVV.